The source of this T cell receptor beta chain is a study of graft-versus-host responses after intestinal transplantation. Background on the study: Each recipient received a multivisceral, liver-intestinal, or isolated intestinal graft. Study-wide points: Researchers found peak circulating GvH clone levels linked to early post-transplant HvG declines. GvH clones appeared in recipient marrow, some first in ileum or blood.

Repertoires were generated with immunoSEQ multiplex PCR, while TCRdb's copy carries only in-frame clones and drops some. The table has some 16,000 clones, around 82% seen once. A note on this clone: Its target is not known.

From the graft tissue, intraepithelial and lamina propria lymphocytes were released through processing. Germline V gene data show CDR1 as MDHEN and CDR2 as SYDVKM. This CDR3 has 17 residues. V was shortened by 1 base and J by 2 bases, with 17 bases between the two germline ends. This receptor was taken from a human patient who received an intestinal transplant, so some T cells may come from the graft donor. V and J are TRBV28 and TRBJ2-5; D may be TRBD2 (5 bases). Material: ileum tissue, obtained 17 days after transplant. CDR3 DNA: TGTGCCAGCAGTTTATTTCGCCCAGCGGTAGTACAAGAGACCCAGTACTTC. Residues: CASSLFRPAVVQETQYF.